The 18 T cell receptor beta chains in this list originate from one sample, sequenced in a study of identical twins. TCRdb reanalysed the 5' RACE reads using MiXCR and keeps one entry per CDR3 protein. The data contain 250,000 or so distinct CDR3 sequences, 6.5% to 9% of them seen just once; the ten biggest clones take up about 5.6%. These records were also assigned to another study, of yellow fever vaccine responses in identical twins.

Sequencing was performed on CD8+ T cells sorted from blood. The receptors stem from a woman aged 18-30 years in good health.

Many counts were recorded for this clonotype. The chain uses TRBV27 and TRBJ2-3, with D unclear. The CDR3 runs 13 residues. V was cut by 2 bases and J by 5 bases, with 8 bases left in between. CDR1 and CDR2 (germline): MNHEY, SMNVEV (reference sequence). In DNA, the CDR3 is TGTGCCAGCAGTTTAGGTTTGAGAGATACGCAGTATTTT. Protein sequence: CASSLGLRDTQYF.

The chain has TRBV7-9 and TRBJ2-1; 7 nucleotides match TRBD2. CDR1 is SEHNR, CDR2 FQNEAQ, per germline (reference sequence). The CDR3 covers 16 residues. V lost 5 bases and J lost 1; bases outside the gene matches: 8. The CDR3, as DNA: TGTGCCAGCAGCAGAACTAGCGAAAGGTCCTACAATGAGCAGTTCTTC. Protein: CASSRTSERSYNEQFF.

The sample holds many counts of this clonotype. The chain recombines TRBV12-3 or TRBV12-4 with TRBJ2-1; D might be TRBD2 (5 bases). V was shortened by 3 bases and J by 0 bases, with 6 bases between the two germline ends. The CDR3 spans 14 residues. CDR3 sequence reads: CASSFAGSYNEQFF. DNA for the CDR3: TGTGCCAGCAGTTTTGCGGGCTCCTACAATGAGCAGTTCTTC.

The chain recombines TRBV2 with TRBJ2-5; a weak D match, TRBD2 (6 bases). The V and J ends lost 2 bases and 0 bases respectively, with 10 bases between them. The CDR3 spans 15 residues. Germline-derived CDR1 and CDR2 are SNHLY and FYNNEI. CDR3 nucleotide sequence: TGTGCCAGCAGTGAACTCCGGGACTACCAAGAGACCCAGTACTTC. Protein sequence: CASSELRDYQETQYF.

The CDR3 spells CASSLFVSRFIYGYTF. The CDR3 DNA is TGCGCCAGCAGCTTATTCGTGAGCAGGTTCATTTATGGCTACACCTTC. This rearrangement joins TRBV5-1 to TRBJ1-2; no definite D call. The CDR3 spans 16 residues. V was trimmed by 2 bases and J by 5 bases, leaving 19 bases between them. Germline V gene lookup returns CDR1 SGHRS and CDR2 YFSETQ.

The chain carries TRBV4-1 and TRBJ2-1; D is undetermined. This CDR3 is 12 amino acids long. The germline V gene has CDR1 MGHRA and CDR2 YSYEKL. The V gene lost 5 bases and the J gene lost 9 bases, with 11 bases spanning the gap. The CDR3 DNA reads TGCGCCAGCAGCTCTACGATGAGTGAGCAGTTCTTC. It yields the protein CASSSTMSEQFF.

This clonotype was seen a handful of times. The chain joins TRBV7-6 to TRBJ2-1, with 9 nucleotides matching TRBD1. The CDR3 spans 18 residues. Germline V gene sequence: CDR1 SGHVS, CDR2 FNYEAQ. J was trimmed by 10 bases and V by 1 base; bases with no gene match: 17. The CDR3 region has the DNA TGTGCCAGCAGCTTAGTAGCGCCCGAGGACAGGGGATTTGGAGAGCAGTTCTTC. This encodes CASSLVAPEDRGFGEQFF.

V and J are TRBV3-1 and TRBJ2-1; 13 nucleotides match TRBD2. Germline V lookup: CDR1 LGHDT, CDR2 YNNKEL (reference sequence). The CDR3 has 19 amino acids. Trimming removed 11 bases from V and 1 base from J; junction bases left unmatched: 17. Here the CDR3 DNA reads TGTGCCGCGGCCACATTCGCACTAGCGGGAGGGCAATCCTACAATGAGCAGTTCTTC. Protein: CAAATFALAGGQSYNEQFF.

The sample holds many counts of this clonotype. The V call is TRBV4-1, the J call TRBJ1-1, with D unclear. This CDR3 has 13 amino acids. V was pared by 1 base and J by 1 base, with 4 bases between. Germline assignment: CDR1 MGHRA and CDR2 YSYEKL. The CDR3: CASSQVTNTEAFF. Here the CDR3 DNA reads TGCGCCAGCAGCCAAGTCACGAACACTGAAGCTTTCTTT.

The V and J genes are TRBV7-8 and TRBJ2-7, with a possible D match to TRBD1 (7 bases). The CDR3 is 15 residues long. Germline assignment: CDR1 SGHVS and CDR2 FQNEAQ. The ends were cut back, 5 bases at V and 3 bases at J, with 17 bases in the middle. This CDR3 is CASSHARGANYEQYF. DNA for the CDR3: TGTGCCAGCAGCCACGCCAGGGGGGCGAACTACGAGCAGTACTTC.

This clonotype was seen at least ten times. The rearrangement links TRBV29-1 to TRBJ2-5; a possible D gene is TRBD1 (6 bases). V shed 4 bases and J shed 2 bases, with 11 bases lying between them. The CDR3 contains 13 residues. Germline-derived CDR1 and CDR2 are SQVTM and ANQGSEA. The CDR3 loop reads CSVAWDKQETQYF. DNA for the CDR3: TGCAGCGTTGCATGGGACAAACAAGAGACCCAGTACTTC.

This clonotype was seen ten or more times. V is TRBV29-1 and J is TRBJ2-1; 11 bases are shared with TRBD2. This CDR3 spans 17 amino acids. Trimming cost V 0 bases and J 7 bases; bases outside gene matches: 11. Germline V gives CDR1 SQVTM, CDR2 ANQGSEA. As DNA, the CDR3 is TGCAGCGTTGAAGATCCCACTAGCGGGGGCCGAGTGAATGAGCAGTTCTTC. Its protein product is CSVEDPTSGGRVNEQFF.

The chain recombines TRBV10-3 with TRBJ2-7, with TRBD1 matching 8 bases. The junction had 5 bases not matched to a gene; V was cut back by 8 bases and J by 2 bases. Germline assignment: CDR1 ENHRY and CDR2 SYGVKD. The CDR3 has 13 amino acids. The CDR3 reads CAIGTGVTYEQYF. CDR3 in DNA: TGTGCCATCGGGACAGGCGTTACCTACGAGCAGTACTTC.

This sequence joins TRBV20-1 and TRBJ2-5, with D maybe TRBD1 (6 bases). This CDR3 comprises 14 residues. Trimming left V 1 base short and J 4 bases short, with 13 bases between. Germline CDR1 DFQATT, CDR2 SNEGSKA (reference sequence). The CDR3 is CSARGQDVRETQYF. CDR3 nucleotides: TGCAGTGCTAGAGGACAGGACGTACGAGAGACCCAGTACTTC.

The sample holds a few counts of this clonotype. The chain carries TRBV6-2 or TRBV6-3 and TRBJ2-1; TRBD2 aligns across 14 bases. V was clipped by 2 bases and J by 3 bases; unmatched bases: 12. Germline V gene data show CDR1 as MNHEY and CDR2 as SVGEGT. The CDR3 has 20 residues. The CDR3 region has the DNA TGTGCCAGCAGTTACCTCCGCGGACTAGCGGGAGGCCCGGTCTACAATGAGCAGTTCTTC. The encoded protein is CASSYLRGLAGGPVYNEQFF.

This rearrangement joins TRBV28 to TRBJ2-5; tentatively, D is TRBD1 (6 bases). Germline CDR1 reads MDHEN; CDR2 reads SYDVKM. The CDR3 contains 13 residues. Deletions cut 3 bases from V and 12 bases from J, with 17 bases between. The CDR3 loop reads CASSFQGRDKEYF. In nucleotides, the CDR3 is TGTGCCAGCAGTTTTCAGGGCCGGGACAAGGAGTACTTC.

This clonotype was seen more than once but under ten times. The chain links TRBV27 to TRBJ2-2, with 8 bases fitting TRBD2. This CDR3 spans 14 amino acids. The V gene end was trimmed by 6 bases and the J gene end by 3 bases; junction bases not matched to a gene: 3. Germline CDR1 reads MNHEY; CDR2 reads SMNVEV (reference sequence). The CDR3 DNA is TGTGCCAGCAGACCGGGGGGGTACACCGGGGAGCTGTTTTTT. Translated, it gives CASRPGGYTGELFF.

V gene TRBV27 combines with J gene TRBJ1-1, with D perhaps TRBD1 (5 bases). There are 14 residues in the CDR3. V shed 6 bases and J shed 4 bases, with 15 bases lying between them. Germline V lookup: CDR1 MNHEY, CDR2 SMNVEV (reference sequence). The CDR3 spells CASSRGGVSTEAFF. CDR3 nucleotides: TGTGCCAGCAGCCGGGGCGGGGTTAGCACTGAAGCTTTCTTT.